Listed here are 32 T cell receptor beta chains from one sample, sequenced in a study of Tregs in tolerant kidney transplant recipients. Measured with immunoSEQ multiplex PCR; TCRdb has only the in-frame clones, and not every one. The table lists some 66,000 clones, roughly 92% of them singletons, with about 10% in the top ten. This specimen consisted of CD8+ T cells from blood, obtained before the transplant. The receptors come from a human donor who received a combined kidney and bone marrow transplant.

DNA of the CDR3: TGTGCCAGCAGCTCGCGGTGGACTGAAATCTCCTACAATGAGCAGTTCTTC. Translated: CASSSRWTEISYNEQFF. The chain recombines TRBV13 with TRBJ2-1, with D perhaps TRBD2 (5 bases). Germline V lookup: CDR1 PRHDT, CDR2 FYEKMQ (reference sequence). V lost 4 bases to trimming and J lost 0 bases, with 16 bases between them. The CDR3 is made up of 17 amino acids.

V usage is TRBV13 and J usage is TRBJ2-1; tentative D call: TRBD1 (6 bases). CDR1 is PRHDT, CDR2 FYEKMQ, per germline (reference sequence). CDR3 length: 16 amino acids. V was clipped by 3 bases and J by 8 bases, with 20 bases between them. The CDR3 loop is CASSFLQGVRVYEQFF. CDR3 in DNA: TGTGCCAGCAGCTTCCTACAGGGAGTTAGGGTCTATGAGCAGTTCTTC.

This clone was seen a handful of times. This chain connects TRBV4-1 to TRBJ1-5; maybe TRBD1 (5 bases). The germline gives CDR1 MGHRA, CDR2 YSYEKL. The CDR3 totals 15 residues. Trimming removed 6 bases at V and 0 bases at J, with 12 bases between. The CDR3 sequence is CASSPTGVSNQPQHF. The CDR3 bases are TGCGCCAGCAGTCCAACGGGGGTTAGCAATCAGCCCCAGCATTTT.

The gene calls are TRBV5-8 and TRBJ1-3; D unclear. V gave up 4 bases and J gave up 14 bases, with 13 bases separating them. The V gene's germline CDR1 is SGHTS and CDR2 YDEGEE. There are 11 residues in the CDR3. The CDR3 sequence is CASSRDILLYF. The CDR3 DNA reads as TGTGCCAGCAGCCGAGACATTTTGTTATATTTT. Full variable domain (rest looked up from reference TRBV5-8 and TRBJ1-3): EAGVTQSPTHLIKTRGQQATLRCSPISGHTSVYWYQQALGLGLQFLLWYDEGEERNRGNFPPRFSGRQFPNYSSELNVNALELEDSALYLCASSRDILLYFGEGSWLTVV.

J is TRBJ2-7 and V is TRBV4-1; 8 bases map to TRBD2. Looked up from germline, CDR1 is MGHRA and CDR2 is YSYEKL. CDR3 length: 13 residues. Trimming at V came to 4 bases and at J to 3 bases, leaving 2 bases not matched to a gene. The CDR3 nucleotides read TGCGCCAGCAGCCCCCGGGGGGGCTACGAGCAGTACTTC. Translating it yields CASSPRGGYEQYF.

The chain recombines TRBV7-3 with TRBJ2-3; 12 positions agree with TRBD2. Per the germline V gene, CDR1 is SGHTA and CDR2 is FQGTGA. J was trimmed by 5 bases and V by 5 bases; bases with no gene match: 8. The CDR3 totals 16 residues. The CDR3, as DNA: TGTGCCAGCAGCCCCGGACTAGCGGGGCCAGGAGATACGCAGTATTTT. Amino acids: CASSPGLAGPGDTQYF.

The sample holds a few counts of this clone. The CDR3 loop reads CASSYGHSSNQPQHF. CDR3 nucleotides: TGTGCCAGCAGCTACGGACACTCTAGCAATCAGCCCCAGCATTTT. This chain joins TRBV5-5 and TRBJ1-5; maybe TRBD1 (5 bases). The ends were cut back, 3 bases at V and 0 bases at J, with 10 bases in the middle. Germline-derived CDR1 and CDR2 are SGHKS and YYEKEE (reference sequence). The CDR3 is 15 amino acids.

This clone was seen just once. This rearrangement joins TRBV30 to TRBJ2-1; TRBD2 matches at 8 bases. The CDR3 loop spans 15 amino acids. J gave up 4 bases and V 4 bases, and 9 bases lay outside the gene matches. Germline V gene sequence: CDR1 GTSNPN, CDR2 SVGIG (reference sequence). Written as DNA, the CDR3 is TGTGCCTGGATAGGTAGCGCGGGAGGATACAATGAGCAGTTCTTC. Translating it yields CAWIGSAGGYNEQFF.

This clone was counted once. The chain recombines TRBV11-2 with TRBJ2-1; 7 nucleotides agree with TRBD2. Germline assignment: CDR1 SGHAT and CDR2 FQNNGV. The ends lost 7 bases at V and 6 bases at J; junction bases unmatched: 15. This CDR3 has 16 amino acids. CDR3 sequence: CASTPASGYIINEQFF. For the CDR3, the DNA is TGTGCCAGCACCCCTGCTAGCGGATATATCATCAATGAGCAGTTCTTC.

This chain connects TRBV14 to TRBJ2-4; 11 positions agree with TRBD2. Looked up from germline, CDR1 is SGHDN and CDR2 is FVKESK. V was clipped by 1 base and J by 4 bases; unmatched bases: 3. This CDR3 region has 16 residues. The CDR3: CASSQAGTSGKNIQYF. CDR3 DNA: TGTGCCAGCAGCCAAGCCGGGACTAGCGGTAAAAACATTCAGTACTTC.

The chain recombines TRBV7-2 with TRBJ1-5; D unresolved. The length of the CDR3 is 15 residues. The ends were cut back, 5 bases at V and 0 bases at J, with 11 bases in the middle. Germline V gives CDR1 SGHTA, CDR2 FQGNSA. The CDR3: CASSARHHSNQPQHF. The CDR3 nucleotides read TGTGCCAGCAGCGCCCGACACCATAGCAATCAGCCCCAGCATTTT.

The CDR3 loop is CASSQSEKLFF. CDR3 coding DNA: TGTGCCAGCAGCCAGAGTGAAAAACTGTTTTTT. The chain is built from TRBV14 and TRBJ1-4; no clear D. This CDR3 comprises 11 residues. The V gene lost 3 bases and the J gene lost 7 bases, with 3 bases spanning the gap. Per germline, CDR1 SGHDN and CDR2 FVKESK.

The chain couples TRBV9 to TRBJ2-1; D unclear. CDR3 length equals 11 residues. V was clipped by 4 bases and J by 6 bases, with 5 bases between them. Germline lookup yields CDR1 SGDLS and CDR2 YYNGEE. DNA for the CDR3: TGTGCCAGCAGCACCAGCAATGAGCAGTTCTTC. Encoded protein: CASSTSNEQFF.

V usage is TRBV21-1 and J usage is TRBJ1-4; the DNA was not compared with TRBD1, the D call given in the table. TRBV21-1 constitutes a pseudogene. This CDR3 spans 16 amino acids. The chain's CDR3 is CASSKGSGTGDEKLFF. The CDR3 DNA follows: TGTGCCAGCAGCAAAGGGTCCGGGACAGGGGATGAAAAACTGTTTTTT.

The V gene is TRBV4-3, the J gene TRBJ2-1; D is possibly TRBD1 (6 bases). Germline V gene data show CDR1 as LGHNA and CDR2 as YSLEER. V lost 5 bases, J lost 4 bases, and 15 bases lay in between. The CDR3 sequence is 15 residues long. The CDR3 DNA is TGCGCCAGCAGCAAACCGGGACAAACATACAATGAGCAGTTCTTC. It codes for CASSKPGQTYNEQFF.

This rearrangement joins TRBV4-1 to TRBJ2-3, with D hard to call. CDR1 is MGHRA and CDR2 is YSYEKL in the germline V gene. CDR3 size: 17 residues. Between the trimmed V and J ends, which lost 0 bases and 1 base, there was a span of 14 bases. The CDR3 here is CASSQDSRASRTDTQYF. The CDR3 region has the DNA TGCGCCAGCAGCCAAGATTCTCGCGCCTCCCGCACAGATACGCAGTATTTT.

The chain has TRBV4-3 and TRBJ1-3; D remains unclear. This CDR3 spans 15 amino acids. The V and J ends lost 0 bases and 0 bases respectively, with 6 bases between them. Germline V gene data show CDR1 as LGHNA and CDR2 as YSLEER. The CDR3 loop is CASSQDISSGNTIYF. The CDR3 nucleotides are TGCGCCAGCAGCCAAGATATCAGCTCTGGAAACACCATATATTTT.

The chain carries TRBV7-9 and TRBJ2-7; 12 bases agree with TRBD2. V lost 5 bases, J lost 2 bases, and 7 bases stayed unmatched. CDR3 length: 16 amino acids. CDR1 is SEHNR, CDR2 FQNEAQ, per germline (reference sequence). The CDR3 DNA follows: TGTGCCAGCAGCGAGCCGACTAGCGGGAGCACCTACGAGCAGTACTTC. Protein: CASSEPTSGSTYEQYF.

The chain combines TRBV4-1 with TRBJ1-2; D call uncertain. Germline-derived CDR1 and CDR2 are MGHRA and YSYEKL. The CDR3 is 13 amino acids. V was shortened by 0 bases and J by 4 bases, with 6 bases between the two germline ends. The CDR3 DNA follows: TGCGCCAGCAGCCAAGATGTCAGCTATGGCTACACCTTC. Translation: CASSQDVSYGYTF.

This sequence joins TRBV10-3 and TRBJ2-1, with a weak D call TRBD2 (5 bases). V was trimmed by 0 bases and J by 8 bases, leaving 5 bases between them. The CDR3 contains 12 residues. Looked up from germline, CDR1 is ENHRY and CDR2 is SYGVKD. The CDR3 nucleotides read TGTGCCATCAGTGAGTCCGGGGATGAGCAGTTCTTC. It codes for CAISESGDEQFF.

The CDR3 nucleotides read TGTGCCAGCAGCCCGGGACTAGTTCAAACAGATACGCAGTATTTT. This codes for CASSPGLVQTDTQYF. The rearrangement uses TRBV7-3 and TRBJ2-3; the match to TRBD2 covers 8 bases. Trimming took 5 bases from V and 3 from J; bases not matched to a gene: 7. Germline lookup yields CDR1 SGHTA and CDR2 FQGTGA. CDR3 length: 15 residues.

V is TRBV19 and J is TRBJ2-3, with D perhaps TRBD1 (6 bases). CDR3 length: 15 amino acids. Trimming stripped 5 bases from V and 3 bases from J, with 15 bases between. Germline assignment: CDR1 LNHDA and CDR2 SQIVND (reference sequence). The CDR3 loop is CASSPMWGQTDTQYF. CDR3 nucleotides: TGTGCCAGTAGTCCCATGTGGGGGCAGACAGATACGCAGTATTTT.

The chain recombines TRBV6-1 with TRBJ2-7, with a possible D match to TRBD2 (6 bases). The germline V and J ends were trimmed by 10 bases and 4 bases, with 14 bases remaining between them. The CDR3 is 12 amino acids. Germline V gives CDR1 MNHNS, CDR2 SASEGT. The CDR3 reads CATTGLPYEQYF. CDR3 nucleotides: TGTGCCACTACGGGACTCCCATACGAGCAGTACTTC.

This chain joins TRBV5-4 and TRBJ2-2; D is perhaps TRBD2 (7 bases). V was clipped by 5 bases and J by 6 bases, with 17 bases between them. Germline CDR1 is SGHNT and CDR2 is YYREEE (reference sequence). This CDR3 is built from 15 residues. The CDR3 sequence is CASSSRGASPGELFF. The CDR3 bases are TGTGCCAGCAGTTCCCGGGGGGCATCTCCCGGGGAGCTGTTTTTT.

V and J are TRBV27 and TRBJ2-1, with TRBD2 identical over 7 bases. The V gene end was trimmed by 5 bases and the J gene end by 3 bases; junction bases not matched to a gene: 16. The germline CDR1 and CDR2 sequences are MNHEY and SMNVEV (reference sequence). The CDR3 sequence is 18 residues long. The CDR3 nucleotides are TGTGCCAGCAGTCCAGGGACTAACCCCGCGGCATACTACAATGAGCAGTTCTTC. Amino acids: CASSPGTNPAAYYNEQFF.

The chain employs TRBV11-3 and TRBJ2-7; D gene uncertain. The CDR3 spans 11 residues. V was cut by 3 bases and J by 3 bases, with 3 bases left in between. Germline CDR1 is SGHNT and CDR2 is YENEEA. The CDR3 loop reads CASSLYYEQYF. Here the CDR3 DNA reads TGTGCCAGCAGCTTGTACTACGAGCAGTACTTC.

The DNA of the CDR3 is TGTGCCAGCAGCGTTAGCGGGGGCATCCAAGAGACCCAGTACTTC. Amino acids: CASSVSGGIQETQYF. This chain joins TRBV9 and TRBJ2-5; 9 bases are shared with TRBD2. Germline-derived CDR1 and CDR2 are SGDLS and YYNGEE. J gave up 1 base and V 2 bases, and 3 bases lay outside the gene matches. This CDR3 contains 15 residues.

The CDR3 region has the DNA TGTGCCAGCAGTGAGGGGCAGGGGCGCACTGAGACCCAGTACTTC. Its translation: CASSEGQGRTETQYF. The chain carries TRBV2 and TRBJ2-5; maybe TRBD1 (6 bases). V was pared by 3 bases and J by 5 bases, with 16 bases between. The CDR3 runs to 15 residues. Germline V gene data show CDR1 as SNHLY and CDR2 as FYNNEI.

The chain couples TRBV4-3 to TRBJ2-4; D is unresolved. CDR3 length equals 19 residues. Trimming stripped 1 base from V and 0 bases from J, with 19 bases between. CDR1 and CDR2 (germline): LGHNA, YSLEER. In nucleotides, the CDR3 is TGCGCCAGCAGCCAAGGAATTGACCAGGAAATCCTAGCCAAAAACATTCAGTACTTC. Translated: CASSQGIDQEILAKNIQYF.

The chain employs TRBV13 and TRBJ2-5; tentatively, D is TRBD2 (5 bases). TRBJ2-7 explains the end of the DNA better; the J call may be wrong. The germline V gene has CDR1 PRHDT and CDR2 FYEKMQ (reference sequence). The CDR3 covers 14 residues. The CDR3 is CASSLRLNFYEQYF. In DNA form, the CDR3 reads TGTGCCAGCAGCTTACGACTAAACTTCTACGAGCAGTACTTC.

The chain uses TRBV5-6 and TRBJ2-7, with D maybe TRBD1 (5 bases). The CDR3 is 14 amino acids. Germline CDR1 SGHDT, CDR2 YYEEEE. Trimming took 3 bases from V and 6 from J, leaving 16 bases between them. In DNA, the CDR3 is TGTGCCAGCAGCTCCCCTCAGGGTTTGGGCGAGCAGTACTTC. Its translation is CASSSPQGLGEQYF.

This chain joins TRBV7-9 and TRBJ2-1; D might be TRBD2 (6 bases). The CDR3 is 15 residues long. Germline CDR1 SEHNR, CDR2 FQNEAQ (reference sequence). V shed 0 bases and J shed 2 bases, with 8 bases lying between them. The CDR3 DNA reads TGTGCCAGCAGCTTAGCGGGGGGAGCCTACAATGAGCAGTTCTTC. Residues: CASSLAGGAYNEQFF.